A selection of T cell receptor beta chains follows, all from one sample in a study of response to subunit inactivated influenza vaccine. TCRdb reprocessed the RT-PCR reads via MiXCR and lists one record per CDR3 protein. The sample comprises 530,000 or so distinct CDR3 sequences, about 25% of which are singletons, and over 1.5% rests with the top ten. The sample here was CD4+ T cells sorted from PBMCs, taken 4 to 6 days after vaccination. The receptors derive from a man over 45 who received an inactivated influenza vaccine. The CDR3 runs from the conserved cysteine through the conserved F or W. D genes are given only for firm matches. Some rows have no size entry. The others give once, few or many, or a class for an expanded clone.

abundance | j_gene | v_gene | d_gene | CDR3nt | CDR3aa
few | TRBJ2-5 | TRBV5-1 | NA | TGCGCCAGCAGCTTGGCCCTAAGGGGTGGTCCTCAAGAGACCCAGTACTTC | CASSLALRGGPQETQYF
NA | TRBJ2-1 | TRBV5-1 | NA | TGCGCCAGCAGCTTGGCTCAGGGAGAGTACAATGAGCAGTTCTTC | CASSLAQGEYNEQFF
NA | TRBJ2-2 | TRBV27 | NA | TGTGCCAGCAGTTTCGAGGGATTCCCGAACACCGGGGAGCTGTTTTTT | CASSFEGFPNTGELFF
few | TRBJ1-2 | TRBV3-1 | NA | TGTGCCAGCAGCCCCCGGGACTCCTATGGCTACACCTTC | CASSPRDSYGYTF
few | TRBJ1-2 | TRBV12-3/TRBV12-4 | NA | TGTGCCAGCAGTTTATCAGGCCGGGAACATGGCTACACCTTC | CASSLSGREHGYTF
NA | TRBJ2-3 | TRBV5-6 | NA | TGTGCCAGCAGCTTGGTAGGGCCCGGCACAGATACGCAGTATTTT | CASSLVGPGTDTQYF
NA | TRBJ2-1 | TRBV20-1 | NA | TGCAGTGCTCCCACCGTCTCCTACAATGAGCAGTTCTTC | CSAPTVSYNEQFF
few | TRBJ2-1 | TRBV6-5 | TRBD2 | TGTGCCAGCAGTTACTCGGCGGGAGGGTACAATGAGCAGTTCTTC | CASSYSAGGYNEQFF
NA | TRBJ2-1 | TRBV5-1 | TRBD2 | TGCGCCAGCAGCTTGCAGGTCGGGCGGGGGTACAATGAGCAGTTCTTC | CASSLQVGRGYNEQFF
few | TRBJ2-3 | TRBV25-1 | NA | TGTGCCAGCAGTGACGGACGTAGCACAGATACGCAGTATTTT | CASSDGRSTDTQYF